The T cell receptor (beta chain) under discussion was sequenced for a study of cytomegalovirus exposure and HLA in healthy donors (dated by TCRdb to the late 2010s). Regarding the study in general: An earlier analysis of approximately 550 of the donors reported 250 to 300 Gb of sequence data and some 120 million unique TCR beta sequences from about 200 million T cells. Roughly 300 gigabases of sequencing data and around 80 million unique TCR sequences made up an early release that covered 500 to 700 HLA-typed donors. The genetic ancestry cluster associated with self-reported Caucasian donors included over 65% of the roughly 400 genotyped donors. The aim of the study was to test whether cataloging public T cell receptors could identify signatures of past pathogen exposure. The T cell repertoires of 700 or so subjects were profiled by immunosequencing and related to cytomegalovirus serostatus. In addition to the first cohort of around 670 subjects, a separate validation cohort of approximately 130 different subjects was used. To predict cytomegalovirus infection status, the study combined high-throughput TCR immunosequencing, statistical association of individual TCRs with disease status, and machine learning. A later analysis re-examined previously published TCR beta repertoires from just over 650 donors and added high-resolution HLA genotyping to investigate patterns of TCR occurrence. Rather than using new phenotypic data, the later analysis identified candidate immune exposures from TCR beta sequences and from how often those sequences occurred across donors. An earlier analysis of approximately 580 of the donors used high-throughput TCR beta sequencing to judge whether each TCR beta V gene segment behaved as functional or pseudogenic. Donor age, sex, ethnicity and CMV serostatus were compiled alongside the repertoire data. Genome-wide SNP genotypes for about 55% of the 666 donors were used in a later genetic analysis, which treated that subset as a discovery cohort. All discovery cohort repertoires had been generated on a single sequencing platform. HLA typing covered class I and class II loci at four-digit resolution. The number of typed donors differed by locus: 629-630 for A, B, C, DRB1 and DQB1; 500 to 550 for DQA1; approximately 600 for DPA1; and roughly 470 for DPB1. About five DR-DQ haplotypes were handled as single units for association and clustering, since linkage in the cohort was strong. Among about 400 genotyped donors of the cohort, an average of approximately 240,000 unique TCR beta nucleotide sequences was sequenced per donor, of which roughly 18% were non-productive.

The library was produced with the immunoSEQ multiplex PCR assay. The multiplex PCR relied on a mix of 60 forward primers for TCR Vbeta segments and 13 reverse primers for TCR Jbeta segments. A multiplex PCR assay on genomic DNA amplified the CDR3 region of rearranged TCR beta genes. Amplified TCR beta libraries were sequenced as 87-base-pair reads on the Illumina HiSeq System. Under the source paper's analysis protocol: In a later analysis, 70 million to 95 million unique TCR beta chains were counted across the 650 to 750 repertoires, and around 10 million of these chains were shared by at least two donors. To remove PCR and sequencing errors, raw reads were error-corrected and collapsed into unique sequences using a nearest-neighbor algorithm that merged closely related sequences. V, D and J gene segments were assigned by aligning CDR3 sequences to IMGT reference sequences. Each retained sequence needed at least a six-nucleotide match to both a V gene segment and a J gene segment. A rearrangement counted as productive if the CDR3 had no stop codons and remained in frame with V and J, and every other rearrangement counted as non-productive. CDR3 was defined by IMGT convention, running from the second conserved V-encoded cysteine to the conserved J-encoded phenylalanine. The earlier analysis of fewer than 700 of the donors excluded sequences that lacked an unambiguous match to a single V gene segment. An earlier analysis of some 500 of the donors classified V segments as functional when productive rearrangements were above 56.7% and as segregating when the standard deviation between donors was above 5%. A statistical classification framework was built to diagnose cytomegalovirus status from the catalog of TCR beta chain sequences. In a later analysis, V and J genes were assigned by comparing TCR nucleotide sequences against IMGT/GENE-DB human TR gene sequences. Using the TCRdist pipeline, a later analysis assigned CDR3 sequences along with most-parsimonious VDJ recombination scenarios. In a later analysis, every TCR beta chain was defined by the combination of its CDR3 amino acid sequence and its V-gene family, and reads without a unique V-gene family were dropped. To address suspected cross-contamination and a sequencing artifact, a later analysis removed 450 to 700 highly shared, low-generation-probability nucleotide sequences. In a later analysis, a clonal expansion index was calculated for each public chain from normalized within-repertoire ranks of inferred template counts. In a later analysis, generation probabilities were computed using a VDJ recombination model fitted to out-of-frame rearrangements, and the results were checked against IGoR. In a later analysis, TCR-TCR, TCR-HLA and TCR-CMV co-occurrence was scored with hypergeometric tests, and a repertoire-size bias correction was applied to TCR pairs. In a later analysis, false discovery rates were estimated by permuting HLA or CMV assignments 20 times. In a later analysis, co-occurring TCRs were grouped using DBSCAN, and TCRdist sequence similarity was added for clustering within HLA-allele-positive subsets. Co-occurrence clustering excluded repertoires with fewer than 30,000 or more than 120,000 public chains, plus five with anomalous nucleotide sharing. The table comes from immuneACCESS by way of TCRdb, which keeps in-frame sequences with V and J called. Part of the clones is missing from these tables; in studies checked, under half for an unresolved V gene and the rest for unknown reasons. V, J and clone size are taken as reported in that table, and D and trimming were inferred from the DNA itself. For this sample there are more than 140,000 clones; around four fifths appear just once. Roughly 1.9% of the sample is taken by the ten largest.

Study-wide findings and limitations: In both the original and validation cohorts, the classifier was reported to diagnose cytomegalovirus status with high specificity and sensitivity. It was suggested by the authors that the approach could potentially be generalized to other disease states and immunological phenotypes. Linkage disequilibrium might explain the correlated functional status among segregating V segments, but an unknown experimental factor could not be ruled out. The only immune exposure information available for the cohort was CMV serostatus. Roughly uniform sequencing depth across donors was assumed in presence/absence analyses, although this assumption may not hold. In a later analysis, TCR association rates were found to vary across HLA loci, with the most associated TCRs seen for DRB1 alleles and the fewest for HLA-C alleles. In a later analysis, most CMV-associated TCR beta chains were found to appear HLA-restricted, with HLA associations seemingly driven largely by CMV exposure. Compared with the roughly 670-donor mean, donors in an Asian-associated ancestry cluster had fewer N-insertions in productive TCRs, according to a later genetic analysis. In an earlier analysis of more than 450 of the donors, most TCR beta V segments were observed in productive rearrangements about 90% or about 30% of the time, broadly matching IMGT annotations. Compared with equally common non-associated chains, HLA-associated TCR beta chains in a later analysis were more clonally expanded and had lower generation probabilities. When HLA alleles, especially DR and DQ, strongly co-occurred, attributing TCR associations to individual alleles was difficult. A cluster of highly shared sequence variants was judged likely to be a technical artifact of the sequencing pipeline. Most TCR sequences were seen in very few donors, while some public TCRs were found in many individuals. This cohort had only TCR beta chains sequenced, and the lack of alpha or paired-chain data limited which features could be detected. A further reported finding was that TCR beta sequences accurately predicted the HLA-A and HLA-B alleles for most subjects in the first cohort. Because counts were too low, about 18 rarely observed V segments, including chromosome 9 orphons, were excluded from the earlier analysis of 587 of the donors. HLA typing was unavailable for some donors at each locus, so association tests used only the typed subset. At a false discovery rate of 0.05, a later analysis linked under 20,000 TCR beta sequences to specific HLA alleles. In a later analysis, several top co-occurrence clusters were reported to appear linked to parvovirus B19, influenza, CMV and Epstein-Barr virus. Some IMGT-functional V segments, including TRBV6-2 and TRBV6-3, could not be told apart with the 87-base-pair reads, so those segments were excluded. A later genetic analysis associated a missense DCLRE1C variant with V-gene and J-gene trimming of TCR beta chains, and an independent cohort replicated the association. The study gave a list of 150 to 200 TCR beta chains associated with cytomegalovirus. A few of the identified cytomegalovirus-associated TCR beta chains were confirmed in vitro to be specific for cytomegalovirus antigens.

This clone was observed a handful of times. It lacks a known antigen. The record has no base qualities; no much larger clone is one base away. The cohort consisted of approximately 690 healthy bone marrow donors. All cohort members were sampled while nominally healthy, although unrecorded immune exposures were likely present. The donor tested CMV seronegative and was one of the 352 seronegative cohort members. A peripheral blood sample was collected from each donor, and TCR beta sequencing was performed on peripheral blood mononuclear cells. The Qiagen DNeasy Blood Extraction Kit was used to extract genomic DNA from the blood cell samples. From cysteine to phenylalanine, the CDR3 is 13 amino acids long. The retained sequence is limited to the CDR3, 39 bases, with the frame set at the first base. Based on the germline V gene, the CDR1 and CDR2 sequences are SQVTM and ANQGSEA. Deletion took 4 bases off V and 0 bases off J, with a span of 9 bases between the germline ends.

Recombination linked TRBV29-1 to TRBJ1-1, with the D segment identity uncertain. The TCR originated in a woman in her thirties or forties in good health and CMV-seronegative. The source material was PBMCs. The CDR3 in this case is CSVVRLLNTEAFF. The bases are TGCAGCGTTGTCAGGCTATTGAACACTGAAGCTTTCTTT.